The text below deals with one T cell receptor (beta chain). No antigen is known for it. The data were taken from a study of cytomegalovirus exposure and HLA in healthy donors. The junction had 11 bases not matched to a gene; V was cut back by 8 bases and J by 4 bases. The CDR3 runs to 15 residues. Germline V gene sequence: CDR1 MNHNY, CDR2 SVGAGI (reference sequence). General study points: Common viral pathogens seemed to be connected with several of the most significant clusters, according to a later analysis. Under in vitro conditions, three CMV-associated chains were confirmed as specific for CMV antigens. In presence/absence analyses, roughly uniform sequencing depth across donors was assumed. Immune exposure information available was restricted to CMV serostatus.

13 Jbeta primers and 60 Vbeta primers were used for the PCR. Assay: immunoSEQ multiplex PCR; the TCRdb copy retains only in-frame clones and omits some. The sample carries about 260,000 clones, about 83% recorded once. The chain is built from TRBV6-6 and TRBJ2-3, with 8 positions matching TRBD2. Sequenced: PBMCs. This receptor was obtained from a woman between 35 and 50 years old in good health and CMV-seropositive. CDR3 protein: CASGVEREHPDTQYF. The DNA for the CDR3 is TGTGCCAGCGGTGTAGAGCGGGAGCATCCAGATACGCAGTATTTT.